The 8 T cell receptor beta chains below were found in one sample sequenced in a study of response to subunit inactivated influenza vaccine. In TCRdb, the RT-PCR reads were re-called with MiXCR into one record per CDR3 protein. The repertoire holds 650,000 to 700,000 distinct CDR3 sequences, with around a sixth as singletons. The sample here was PBMCs from blood, taken 12 days after vaccination. These receptors all stem from a man aged 50-59 years who received an inactivated influenza vaccine.

The DNA for the CDR3 is TGCGCCAGCAGCCAAGAGGGAATTGGGGGAGGGCGTCAGCCCCAGCATTTT. This codes for CASSQEGIGGGRQPQHF. This chain links TRBV4-1 with TRBJ1-5; weak D call: TRBD1 (5 bases). V shed 0 bases and J shed 6 bases, with 18 bases lying between them. Germline V gene sequence: CDR1 MGHRA, CDR2 YSYEKL. The CDR3 runs 17 residues.

This clonotype showed up just a few times. The chain couples TRBV24-1 to TRBJ2-5; D uncertain. Germline V gene lookup returns CDR1 KGHDR and CDR2 SFDVKD. This CDR3 has 15 amino acids. Trimming cost V 3 bases and J 1 base, with 11 bases left between them. The CDR3 coding sequence is TGTGCCACCAGTGATCAAGTAGGTACCCAAGAGACCCAGTACTTC. It yields the protein CATSDQVGTQETQYF.

This clonotype has a handful of counts. The chain joins TRBV7-9 to TRBJ2-2; 12 bases map to TRBD2. The CDR3 is made up of 17 amino acids. The germline V gene encodes CDR1 SEHNR and CDR2 FQNEAQ (reference sequence). The trim removed 4 bases at V and 5 bases at J, leaving 8 bases unmatched. CDR3 bases: TGTGCCAGCAGCTCCTTCATTACTAGCGGGGGGACCGGGGAGCTGTTTTTT. This codes for CASSSFITSGGTGELFF.

On this clonotype itself: A read error may produce the germline difference seen at one junction end. The rearrangement joins TRBV5-8 to TRBJ2-1; D is unclear. The germline gives CDR1 SGHTS, CDR2 YDEGEE. This CDR3 has 8 residues. The CDR3 loop is CASSLGSF. CDR3 bases: TGTGCCAGCAGCTTAGGTAGCTTC.

This clonotype turned up a few times. This chain links TRBV4-3 with TRBJ1-2; 9 nucleotides agree with TRBD1. V shed 1 base, J shed 4 bases, and the junction held 7 bases outside the gene matches. The CDR3 sequence is 16 residues long. Germline CDR1 is LGHNA and CDR2 is YSLEER. CDR3 in amino acids: CASSQAGTGSSYGYTF. The CDR3 DNA is TGCGCCAGCAGCCAAGCCGGGACAGGGTCTTCCTATGGCTACACCTTC.

The chain has TRBV29-1 and TRBJ2-3; 7 bases align to TRBD1. CDR3 length equals 14 residues. V was pared by 0 bases and J by 4 bases, with 4 bases of the junction left unmatched. In germline, CDR1 is SQVTM, CDR2 ANQGSEA. This CDR3 is CSVEERTGADTQYF. The CDR3 DNA sequence: TGCAGCGTTGAAGAGCGGACAGGAGCAGATACGCAGTATTTT.

This clonotype was detected many times. The chain is built from TRBV6-1 and TRBJ2-3; 9 nucleotides agree with TRBD1. Germline CDR1 reads MNHNS; CDR2 reads SASEGT. The CDR3 is 15 amino acids. With V trimmed by 5 bases and J by 3 bases, 6 bases remained unmatched. CDR3 sequence: CASSIGQGLTDTQYF. CDR3 DNA sequence: TGTGCCAGCAGTATTGGACAGGGGTTAACAGATACGCAGTATTTT.

This clonotype was counted ten times or more. The chain is built from TRBV20-1 and TRBJ2-3; 9 positions agree with TRBD2. CDR3 length: 16 amino acids. The junction had 9 bases not matched to a gene; V was cut back by 3 bases and J by 2 bases. Germline-derived CDR1 and CDR2 are DFQATT and SNEGSKA (reference sequence). DNA of the CDR3: TGCAGTGCTAGTTCGGGAGCGGGAGGCCCCACAGATACGCAGTATTTT. It is translated as CSASSGAGGPTDTQYF.